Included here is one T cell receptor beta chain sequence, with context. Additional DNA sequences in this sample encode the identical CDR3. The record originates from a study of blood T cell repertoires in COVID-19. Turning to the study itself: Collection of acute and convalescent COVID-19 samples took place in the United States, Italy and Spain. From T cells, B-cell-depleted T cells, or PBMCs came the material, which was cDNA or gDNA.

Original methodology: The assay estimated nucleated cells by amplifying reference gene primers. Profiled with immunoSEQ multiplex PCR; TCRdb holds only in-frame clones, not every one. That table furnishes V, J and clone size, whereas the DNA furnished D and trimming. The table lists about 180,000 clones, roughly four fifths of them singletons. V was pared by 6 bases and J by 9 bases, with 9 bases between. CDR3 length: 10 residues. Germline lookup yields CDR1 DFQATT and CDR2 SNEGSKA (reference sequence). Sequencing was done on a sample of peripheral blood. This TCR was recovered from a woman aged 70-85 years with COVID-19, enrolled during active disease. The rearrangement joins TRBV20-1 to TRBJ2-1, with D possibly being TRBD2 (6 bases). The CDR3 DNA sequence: TGCAGTGCCAACGGGGGTGAGCAGTTCTTC. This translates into CSANGGEQFF.